This T cell receptor (beta chain) was captured in a study of cytomegalovirus exposure and HLA in healthy donors. The primer mix had 60 Vbeta and 13 Jbeta primers. Sequencing used immunoSEQ multiplex PCR; TCRdb keeps in-frame clones, though not all of them. The table includes about 110,000 clones, 65% to 85% detected once. The receptor's source is a male donor in good health and CMV-seropositive. The sample was PBMCs.

The CDR3 is CASSDGQASSPLHF. The CDR3, as DNA: TGTGCCAGCAGCGACGGACAGGCCAGTTCACCCCTCCACTTT. J is TRBJ1-6 and V is TRBV7-3; 7 nucleotides line up with TRBD1. V trimming: 5 bases; J trimming: 9 bases; junction bases outside the gene matches: 7. The CDR3 sequence is 14 residues long. Germline CDR1 is SGHTA and CDR2 is FQGTGA.